The 16 T cell receptor beta chains listed next were all sequenced from one sample in a study of blood T cell repertoires in COVID-19. Some clones are missing from TCRdb's copy, which holds only in-frame ones; the method was immunoSEQ multiplex PCR. The table has a few hundred thousand clones, approximately 89% seen once. Material for sequencing was peripheral blood. The receptors shown here come from a woman aged 70-85 years with COVID-19, enrolled during active disease.

The gene calls are TRBV7-3 and TRBJ1-5; the match to TRBD1 covers 11 bases. After removal of 5 bases from V and 8 bases from J, the junction contained 11 bases not matched to a gene. The CDR3 covers 16 residues. The V gene's germline CDR1 is SGHTA and CDR2 FQGTGA. CDR3 sequence: CASSRGQGAGIEPQHF. CDR3 nucleotide sequence: TGTGCCAGCAGCCGCGGACAGGGGGCCGGTATTGAGCCCCAGCATTTT. The complete variable domain, with remaining parts taken from reference TRBV7-3 and TRBJ1-5, reads GAGVSQTPSNKVTEKGKYVELRCDPISGHTALYWYRQSLGQGPEFLIYFQGTGAADDSGLPNDRFFAVRPEGSVSTLKIQRTERGDSAVYLCASSRGQGAGIEPQHFGDGTRLSIL.

This rearrangement joins TRBV5-4 to TRBJ1-6; D is unclear. CDR3 length: 16 residues. CDR1 is SGHNT, CDR2 YYREEE, per germline (reference sequence). Deletions cut 4 bases from V and 0 bases from J, with 11 bases between. CDR3 amino acids: CASSRSGSSYNSPLHF. CDR3 coding DNA: TGTGCCAGCAGCCGTTCGGGGAGCTCCTATAATTCACCCCTCCACTTT.

The chain combines TRBV28 with TRBJ1-2; TRBD1 matches at 8 bases. The CDR3 spans 14 residues. After removal of 5 bases from V and 4 bases from J, the junction contained 6 bases not matched to a gene. CDR1 is MDHEN and CDR2 is SYDVKM in the germline V gene. CDR3 bases: TGTGCCAGCAGTATCGACAGGGGCGGCTATGGCTACACCTTC. Translating it yields CASSIDRGGYGYTF.

This clone was detected once. V gene TRBV7-2 combines with J gene TRBJ2-2; 9 nucleotides match TRBD1. This CDR3 spans 14 amino acids. V was pared by 5 bases and J by 7 bases, with 5 bases of the junction left unmatched. CDR1 and CDR2 (germline): SGHTA, FQGNSA. For the CDR3, the DNA is TGTGCCAGCAGCCGGGACAGGGTTTTCGGGGAGCTGTTTTTT. This translates into CASSRDRVFGELFF.

The chain carries TRBV5-6 and TRBJ2-7, with a tentative D call TRBD2 (7 bases). This CDR3 contains 16 residues. Germline-derived CDR1 and CDR2 are SGHDT and YYEEEE. V lost 4 bases, J lost 2 bases, and 19 bases lay in between. Here the CDR3 DNA reads TGTGCCAGCAGCCCCCCCTGGGGGGCGGGAGCCTACGAGCAGTACTTC. It is translated as CASSPPWGAGAYEQYF.

The chain recombines TRBV19 with TRBJ1-5; possible D gene TRBD1, 5 bases. The CDR3 sequence is 14 residues long. V gave up 8 bases and J gave up 2 bases, with 13 bases separating them. Germline CDR1 reads LNHDA; CDR2 reads SQIVND (reference sequence). The CDR3: CASQFKTGNQPQHF. CDR3 sequence (DNA): TGTGCCAGTCAATTCAAGACAGGCAATCAGCCCCAGCATTTT.

The J gene is TRBJ1-1, the V gene TRBV5-1, with D uncertain. The CDR3 contains 16 residues. Germline values: CDR1 SGHRS, CDR2 YFSETQ. V dropped 1 base and J dropped 5 bases, with 18 bases sitting between them. CDR3 amino acids: CASSLFNGGLLTEAFF. CDR3 sequence (DNA): TGCGCCAGCAGCTTGTTTAACGGAGGGTTGTTGACTGAAGCTTTCTTT.

The rearrangement uses TRBV28 and TRBJ2-2; TRBD1 matches 10 bases. The length of the CDR3 is 16 residues. The germline V gene has CDR1 MDHEN and CDR2 SYDVKM. J was trimmed by 6 bases and V by 5 bases; bases with no gene match: 9. CDR3: CASSLGGQGSAGELFF. DNA of the CDR3: TGTGCCAGCAGTCTAGGGGGACAGGGGTCTGCCGGGGAGCTGTTTTTT.

The chain uses TRBV28 and TRBJ1-5; TRBD1 aligns across 9 bases. The length of the CDR3 is 16 residues. CDR1 and CDR2 from the germline V gene are MDHEN and SYDVKM. The junction had 12 bases not matched to a gene; V was cut back by 6 bases and J by 6 bases. In nucleotides, the CDR3 is TGTGCCAGCAGCTCCGGGACAGGGACCCTCTTTCAGCCCCAGCATTTT. It yields the protein CASSSGTGTLFQPQHF.

V usage is TRBV6-2 or TRBV6-3 and J usage is TRBJ2-2, with 10 bases that match TRBD2. Germline CDR1 MNHEY, CDR2 SVGEGT. This CDR3 has 15 residues. Losses at the gene ends were 2 bases for V and 8 bases for J; bases not matched to a gene: 5. The CDR3 loop reads CASSYVLAGAGELFF. The CDR3 coding sequence is TGTGCCAGCAGTTACGTCCTAGCGGGAGCTGGGGAGCTGTTTTTT.

The rearrangement links TRBV7-9 to TRBJ1-6, with 7 positions matching TRBD1. Per germline, CDR1 SEHNR and CDR2 FQNEAQ (reference sequence). The CDR3 sequence is 14 residues long. Trimming cost V 6 bases and J 7 bases; bases outside gene matches: 6. This chain's CDR3 is CASSSGQNNSPLHF. The CDR3 bases are TGTGCCAGCAGTTCGGGACAGAACAATTCACCCCTCCACTTT.

The chain has TRBV9 and TRBJ2-5; 11 bases agree with TRBD2. Germline CDR1 and CDR2: SGDLS and YYNGEE. This CDR3 is 15 amino acids long. V was pared by 2 bases and J by 5 bases, with 5 bases of the junction left unmatched. CDR3 sequence: CASSVASGRTETQYF. The CDR3 DNA follows: TGTGCCAGCAGCGTGGCTAGCGGGAGGACGGAGACCCAGTACTTC.

Comments on this clone: The sample contains more than one DNA sequence encoding this CDR3. V is TRBV27 and J is TRBJ2-3; D uncertain. Trimming removed 5 bases at V and 0 bases at J, with 3 bases between. The CDR3 totals 12 residues. CDR1 and CDR2 from the germline V gene are MNHEY and SMNVEV (reference sequence). As DNA, the CDR3 is TGTGCCAGCAGTCCTAGCACAGATACGCAGTATTTT. It yields the protein CASSPSTDTQYF.

This clone has a handful of counts. The junction departs from germline at one end; a sequencing error may be responsible. This rearrangement joins TRBV29-1 to TRBJ2-7, with 7 bases fitting TRBD1. The CDR3 has 16 residues. CDR1 SQVTM and CDR2 ANQGSEA come from the germline V gene. The CDR3 DNA is TGCAGCCTTGACAAGCGAGTAAGGGGGCCCCTCTACGAGCAGTACTTC. It encodes CSLDKRVRGPLYEQYF.

The V and J genes are TRBV6-5 and TRBJ2-7; no clear D gene. The CDR3 totals 14 residues. The V gene's germline CDR1 is MNHEY and CDR2 SVGAGI. Trimming took off 7 bases at V and 4 bases at J, with 17 bases between the two ends. In DNA, the CDR3 is TGTGCCAGCACCCCCCTGGCGGAAAGGTACGAGCAGTACTTC. It is translated as CASTPLAERYEQYF.

This sequence joins TRBV7-9 and TRBJ2-1; no firm D call. With 2 bases removed from V and 5 bases from J, the gap between germline ends came to 13 bases. This CDR3 is built from 15 residues. CDR1 and CDR2 (germline): SEHNR, FQNEAQ (reference sequence). The CDR3 DNA reads as TGTGCCAGCAGCTTATCCCAGGTCTTGGACAATGAGCAGTTCTTC. It codes for CASSLSQVLDNEQFF. Using reference TRBV7-9 and TRBJ2-1 for the parts outside the CDR3, the full variable domain is DTGVSQNPRHKITKRGQNVTFRCDPISEHNRLYWYRQTLGQGPEFLTYFQNEAQLEKSRLLSDRFSAERPKGSFSTLEIQRTEQGDSAMYLCASSLSQVLDNEQFFGPGTRLTVL.